This note documents a single TCR beta chain sequence. What it binds is unknown. Primers included in the PCR were 60 Vbeta and 13 Jbeta primers. Using immunoSEQ multiplex PCR, the repertoire was profiled, and TCRdb retains in-frame clones only, with some absent. The profile shows about 180,000 clones, about 85% of them singletons. These data are taken from a study of cytomegalovirus exposure and HLA in healthy donors. Findings and limits, study-wide: TCR beta chains numbering 164 were designated cytomegalovirus-associated. The authors later found most CMV-associated TCR beta chains appeared HLA-restricted. A few chains tied to CMV proved CMV antigen-specific in vitro.

CDR3 length equals 15 residues. V dropped 5 bases and J dropped 0 bases, with 11 bases sitting between them. Germline lookup yields CDR1 SEHNR and CDR2 FQNEAQ (reference sequence). The chain employs TRBV7-9 and TRBJ2-4; D possibly corresponds to TRBD2 (6 bases). The TCR originated in a boy aged 2-15 years in good health and CMV-seronegative. What was sequenced was PBMCs. CDR3 nucleotides: TGTGCCAGCAGCCACCGGGACTTAGCCAAAAACATTCAGTACTTC. It yields the protein CASSHRDLAKNIQYF.